This T cell receptor (beta chain) was found in a study of blood T cells in healthy people across ages (dated by TCRdb to 2015 to 2017). The study in broad terms: In model experiments, roughly one uniquely barcoded TCR beta cDNA molecule per two T cells was captured by template switching. The study measured age-related changes in TCR beta repertoire diversity using deep sequencing normalized with unique cDNA molecular identifiers. The donors were split into four age groups: young (average 16 years), middle-aged (roughly 39), aged (more than 55) and long-lived (about 82). Donors of different ages were randomly distributed across sequencing lanes to avoid experimental bias. The study analyzed two additional independent replicas of 1 million unique cDNA reads from the same blood draw for two donors, one aged 18 to 30 and one aged 80 or older. What the authors observed across the whole study: Since profiling was done on bulk unsorted PBMCs, naive and antigen-experienced compartments could not be conclusively compared. The percentage of naive T cells measured by flow cytometry correlated strongly with observed TCR beta diversity. The long-lived group showed more naive CD4+ T cells, fewer expanded clones and increased TCR diversity than the aged group, suggesting age selection. Because the CMV infection status of the donors was unknown, age-related changes in expanded clonotypes may potentially have been confounded. Total diversity estimates from one million sequenced T cells were considered lower bounds and underestimates. Observed TCR beta diversity per million T cells fell roughly linearly with age, and a significant reduction was already apparent by age approximately 41.

Based on the germline V gene (reference sequence), the CDR1 and CDR2 sequences are SEHNR and FQNEAQ. From cysteine to phenylalanine, the CDR3 is 15 amino acids long. This entry keeps only the CDR3 DNA: 45 bases, framed from base 1. V has 5 bases trimmed and J has 2 bases trimmed; junction bases matching no gene number 8. The library was built by means of 5' RACE. The data were produced on an Illumina HiSeq 2500. A second PCR of about 6 to 11 cycles was performed with a sample-barcoded 5' primer and a J-beta primer mix. Each TCR beta cDNA molecule received a unique molecular identifier from a template-switch 5' adaptor carrying 12 random nucleotides. Each sample yielded at least 3 million CDR3-containing paired-end reads. All of the RNA was converted into first-strand cDNA using the Mint cDNA synthesis kit, with a TRBC-specific oligonucleotide serving as the primer. All cDNA was treated with uracil-DNA glycosylase and then went through a first 18-cycle PCR with the universal primers M1SS and BC2_uni_R. The source study handled its data this way. For normalization, 1 million high-quality reads, each with a distinct molecular identifier, were randomly selected from each sample. Reads sharing molecular identifiers were discarded rather than binned into consensus sequences. MiTCR, run with a Q25 quality threshold and the strictest error-elimination algorithm, handled CDR3 identification, clonotype clustering and error correction. A nonparametric unseen species model with Euler transformation was used to estimate lower-bound total TCR beta diversity. TCRdb reprocessed the public reads (quality trimming at Q25 with fastp, clone calling with MiXCR) and kept in-frame beta chains. CDR3 protein duplicates are merged, each entry listing the most common genes and DNA. The V and J calls come from TCRdb's annotation, not from the publication. The sample includes about 720,000 distinct CDR3 sequences, with over 20% observed a single time. Roughly 22% of the sample comes from the top ten.

This clonotype was detected a few times. Its recognized antigen is unknown. Qualities for individual bases were not recorded, and no much larger clone is one base off. The donors were roughly 40 Caucasian individuals from Russia, aged roughly 6 to 100 years, who were systemically healthy. Approximately 9 milliliters of peripheral blood were collected from each donor into EDTA-treated Vacutainer tubes. PBMCs were isolated by Ficoll-Paque density-gradient centrifugation, with at least 6 million obtained per sample. Trizol reagent was used to extract total RNA from the PBMCs, yielding at least 6 micrograms per sample. The percentages of naive CD45RAhigh/CD27high T cells were determined by flow cytometry on a PBMC aliquot from every donor.

The sequence was collected from a man in his sixties or seventies in good health. The rearranged segments are TRBV7-9 and TRBJ2-5; 7 middle bases align to TRBD1. Sequencing used blood. The CDR3 sequence is CASSNQGQLQETQYF. The bases read TGTGCCAGCAGCAACCAGGGACAGTTACAAGAGACCCAGTACTTC. With the rest looked up from the reference TRBV7-9 and TRBJ2-5 genes rather than sequenced, the full variable domain is DTGVSQNPRHKITKRGQNVTFRCDPISEHNRLYWYRQTLGQGPEFLTYFQNEAQLEKSRLLSDRFSAERPKGSFSTLEIQRTEQGDSAMYLCASSNQGQLQETQYFGPGTRLLVL.